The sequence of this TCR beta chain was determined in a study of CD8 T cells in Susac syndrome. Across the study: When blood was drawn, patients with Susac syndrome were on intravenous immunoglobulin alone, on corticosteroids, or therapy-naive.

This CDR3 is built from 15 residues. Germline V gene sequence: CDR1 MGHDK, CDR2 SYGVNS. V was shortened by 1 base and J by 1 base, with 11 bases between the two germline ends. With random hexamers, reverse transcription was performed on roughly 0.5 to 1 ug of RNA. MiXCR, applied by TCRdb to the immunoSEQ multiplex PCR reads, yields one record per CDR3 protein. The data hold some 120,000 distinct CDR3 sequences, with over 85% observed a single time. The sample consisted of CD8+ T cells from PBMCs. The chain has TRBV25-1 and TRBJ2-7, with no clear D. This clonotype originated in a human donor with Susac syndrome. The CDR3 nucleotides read TGTGCCAGCAGTGAATTGGGTGGGCGGTCCTACGAGCAGTACTTC. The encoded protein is CASSELGGRSYEQYF.